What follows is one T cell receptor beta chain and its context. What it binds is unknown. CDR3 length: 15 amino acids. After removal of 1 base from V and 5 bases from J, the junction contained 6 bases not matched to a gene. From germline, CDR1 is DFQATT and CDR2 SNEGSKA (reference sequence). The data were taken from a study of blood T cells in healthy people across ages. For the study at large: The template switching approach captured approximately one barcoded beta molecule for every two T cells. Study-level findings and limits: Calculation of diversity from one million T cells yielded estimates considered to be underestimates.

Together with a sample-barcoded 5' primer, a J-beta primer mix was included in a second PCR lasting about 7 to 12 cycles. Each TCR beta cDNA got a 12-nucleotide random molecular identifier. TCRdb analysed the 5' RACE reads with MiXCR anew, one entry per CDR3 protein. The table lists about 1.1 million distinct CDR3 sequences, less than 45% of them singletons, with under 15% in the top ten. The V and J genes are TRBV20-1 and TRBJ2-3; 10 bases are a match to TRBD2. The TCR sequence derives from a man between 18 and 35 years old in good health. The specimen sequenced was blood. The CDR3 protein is CSARAASGSGDTQYF. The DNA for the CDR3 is TGCAGTGCTAGAGCGGCTAGCGGGAGTGGAGATACGCAGTATTTT.